Listed below are T cell receptor beta chains from one sample, sequenced in a study of shared clonotypes between healthy human individuals. Only in-frame clones appear in the TCRdb table, and some are missing; sequencing was by immunoSEQ multiplex PCR. The profile shows over 2 million clones, 92% of them singletons. Sequencing was performed on naive CD4+ T cells from PBMCs. Receptors were obtained from a young man in good health. Some clones in this sample may be carry-over from other donors' samples. Both conserved end residues are part of each CDR3. D genes are given only for firm matches. A clone size is listed for some rows: how often the clone was seen (once, few, many), or a class if it is expanded.

clone_size: -; d_call: -; cdr3_length: 12; v_call: TRBV28; j_call: TRBJ2-7; cdr3_nt: TGTGCCAGCAGTTCACGACGCTACGAGCAGTACTTC; cdr3_aa: CASSSRRYEQYF
clone_size: -; d_call: -; cdr3_length: 15; v_call: TRBV5-1; j_call: TRBJ2-5; cdr3_nt: TGCGCCAGCAGCTCCCTTGAGGAGAACCAAGAGACCCAGTACTTC; cdr3_aa: CASSSLEENQETQYF
clone_size: -; d_call: -; cdr3_length: 14; v_call: TRBV2; j_call: TRBJ1-5; cdr3_nt: TGTGCCAGCAGTGAAGGCGGGGAAGCGCAGCCCCAGCATTTT; cdr3_aa: CASSEGGEAQPQHF
clone_size: -; d_call: TRBD1; cdr3_length: 19; v_call: TRBV7-9; j_call: TRBJ1-4; cdr3_nt: TGTGCCAGCGACCCCATTTTCGGGACAGGGGTTTCAACTAATGAAAAACTGTTTTTT; cdr3_aa: CASDPIFGTGVSTNEKLFF
clone_size: once; d_call: TRBD1; cdr3_length: 14; v_call: TRBV19; j_call: TRBJ2-7; cdr3_nt: TGTGCCAGTAGTCCTACCTGGACAGGGAGGGAGCAGTACTTC; cdr3_aa: CASSPTWTGREQYF
clone_size: -; d_call: -; cdr3_length: 16; v_call: TRBV15; j_call: TRBJ1-5; cdr3_nt: TGTGCCACCAGCAGAGAATTGTCCAGGGGACACCAGCCCCAGCATTTT; cdr3_aa: CATSRELSRGHQPQHF
clone_size: -; d_call: TRBD2; cdr3_length: 15; v_call: TRBV5-1; j_call: TRBJ2-5; cdr3_nt: TGCGCCAGCTCCCTGGAAGGTAGCGGGAGAGAGACCCAGTACTTC; cdr3_aa: CASSLEGSGRETQYF
clone_size: -; d_call: TRBD2; cdr3_length: 15; v_call: TRBV11-2; j_call: TRBJ2-1; cdr3_nt: TGTGCCAGCAGCACGGGACTAGCAGACTACAATGAGCAGTTCTTC; cdr3_aa: CASSTGLADYNEQFF
clone_size: -; d_call: TRBD1; cdr3_length: 15; v_call: TRBV7-2; j_call: TRBJ2-1; cdr3_nt: TGTGCCAGCAACTCTTTGGGACAGATATACAATGAGCAGTTCTTC; cdr3_aa: CASNSLGQIYNEQFF
clone_size: -; d_call: TRBD2; cdr3_length: 16; v_call: TRBV5-6; j_call: TRBJ2-7; cdr3_nt: TGTGCCAGCAGCTTTAGTTGGGCTAGCGGGAGCTACGAGCAGTACTTC; cdr3_aa: CASSFSWASGSYEQYF
clone_size: -; d_call: TRBD2; cdr3_length: 14; v_call: TRBV6-1; j_call: TRBJ2-7; cdr3_nt: TGTGCCAGCACCCAAGAGGGACTAGCGACCGAGCAGTACTTC; cdr3_aa: CASTQEGLATEQYF
clone_size: -; d_call: -; cdr3_length: 14; v_call: TRBV19; j_call: TRBJ2-3; cdr3_nt: TGTGCCAGTAGTAATACAGGGACCACAGATACGCAGTATTTT; cdr3_aa: CASSNTGTTDTQYF
clone_size: -; d_call: -; cdr3_length: 14; v_call: TRBV15; j_call: TRBJ1-2; cdr3_nt: TGTGCCACCAGCAGGGGCAGGGTAAACTATGGCTACACCTTC; cdr3_aa: CATSRGRVNYGYTF
clone_size: -; d_call: TRBD1; cdr3_length: 14; v_call: TRBV19; j_call: TRBJ2-7; cdr3_nt: TGTGCCAGTAGTCCCGGACAGGCCTCCTACGAGCAGTACTTC; cdr3_aa: CASSPGQASYEQYF
clone_size: -; d_call: TRBD2; cdr3_length: 19; v_call: TRBV4-3; j_call: TRBJ2-1; cdr3_nt: TGCGCCAGCAGCCAAGACCTTATAATGGGCGGGAGTGCATACAATGAGCAGTTCTTC; cdr3_aa: CASSQDLIMGGSAYNEQFF
clone_size: -; d_call: TRBD2; cdr3_length: 17; v_call: TRBV28; j_call: TRBJ2-1; cdr3_nt: TGTGCCAGCGCTGGGCTAGCGGGGGGGAGCTCCTACAATGAGCAGTTCTTC; cdr3_aa: CASAGLAGGSSYNEQFF
clone_size: -; d_call: -; cdr3_length: 11; v_call: TRBV7-9; j_call: TRBJ2-1; cdr3_nt: TGTGCCAGCAGCTCCTCCAATGAGCAGTTCTTC; cdr3_aa: CASSSSNEQFF
clone_size: -; d_call: TRBD1; cdr3_length: 14; v_call: TRBV6-5; j_call: TRBJ1-1; cdr3_nt: TGTGCCAGCAGTACCCGGGACAGCTCGACTGAAGCTTTCTTT; cdr3_aa: CASSTRDSSTEAFF
clone_size: -; d_call: TRBD1; cdr3_length: 17; v_call: TRBV16; j_call: TRBJ2-7; cdr3_nt: TGTGCCAGCAGCCAATCAGCCCGGACAGGGAGGACCTACGAGCAGTACTTC; cdr3_aa: CASSQSARTGRTYEQYF
clone_size: -; d_call: -; cdr3_length: 12; v_call: TRBV6-5; j_call: TRBJ1-5; cdr3_nt: TGTGCCAGCATTCCCCCTGAAGAGCCCCAGCATTTT; cdr3_aa: CASIPPEEPQHF
clone_size: -; d_call: -; cdr3_length: 14; v_call: TRBV28; j_call: TRBJ2-7; cdr3_nt: TGTGCCAGCAGTTGGGTCGGGGGTTCCTACGAGCAGTACTTC; cdr3_aa: CASSWVGGSYEQYF
clone_size: -; d_call: -; cdr3_length: 13; v_call: TRBV2; j_call: TRBJ2-6; cdr3_nt: TGTGCCAGTCGAGCCTCTGGGGCCAACGTCCTGACTTTC; cdr3_aa: CASRASGANVLTF
clone_size: -; d_call: -; cdr3_length: 15; v_call: TRBV2; j_call: TRBJ1-2; cdr3_nt: TGTGCCAGCAGTGAAAGGACCTCGGCCAGGGGTGGCTACACCTTC; cdr3_aa: CASSERTSARGGYTF
clone_size: -; d_call: TRBD1; cdr3_length: 17; v_call: TRBV9; j_call: TRBJ1-2; cdr3_nt: TGTGCCAGCAGCGTACGTCCGACAGGGTTGACTGGGCATGGCTACACCTTC; cdr3_aa: CASSVRPTGLTGHGYTF
clone_size: once; d_call: TRBD1; cdr3_length: 18; v_call: TRBV7-3; j_call: TRBJ2-2; cdr3_nt: TGTGCCAGCAGCTTATTGGCCCGGACAGGGGCGATCACCGGGGAGCTGTTTTTT; cdr3_aa: CASSLLARTGAITGELFF
clone_size: -; d_call: TRBD1; cdr3_length: 20; v_call: TRBV19; j_call: TRBJ2-6; cdr3_nt: TGTGCCAGTAGTACCCGCTTTAAGGGGGCTTCTAACTCTGGGGCCAACGTCCTGACTTTC; cdr3_aa: CASSTRFKGASNSGANVLTF
clone_size: -; d_call: -; cdr3_length: 17; v_call: TRBV15; j_call: TRBJ1-2; cdr3_nt: TGTGCCACCAGCAGCGGAGGGAAGAGGGGTCGAGGCTATGGCTACACCTTC; cdr3_aa: CATSSGGKRGRGYGYTF
clone_size: once; d_call: -; cdr3_length: 11; v_call: TRBV5-4; j_call: TRBJ2-7; cdr3_nt: TGTGCCAGCAGCTTGGGGGCGGGGTGGGACTTC; cdr3_aa: CASSLGAGWDF
clone_size: -; d_call: -; cdr3_length: 15; v_call: TRBV27; j_call: TRBJ2-2; cdr3_nt: TGTGCCAGCAGTCTGGGCACCCAGCCCGCCGGGGAGCTGTTTTTT; cdr3_aa: CASSLGTQPAGELFF
clone_size: -; d_call: TRBD1; cdr3_length: 15; v_call: TRBV7-9; j_call: TRBJ1-1; cdr3_nt: TGTGCCAGCAGCCCGGGACAGGGGGCGCGAACTGAAGCTTTCTTT; cdr3_aa: CASSPGQGARTEAFF
clone_size: once; d_call: -; cdr3_length: 15; v_call: TRBV6-5; j_call: TRBJ1-3; cdr3_nt: TGTGCCAGCAGTCACTCTCCGAGCTCTGGAAACACCATATATTTT; cdr3_aa: CASSHSPSSGNTIYF
clone_size: -; d_call: -; cdr3_length: 14; v_call: TRBV14; j_call: TRBJ2-1; cdr3_nt: TGTGCCAGCAGCCAAGCCGGGACGTACAATGAGCAGTTCTTC; cdr3_aa: CASSQAGTYNEQFF
clone_size: -; d_call: TRBD1; cdr3_length: 15; v_call: TRBV5-1; j_call: TRBJ2-7; cdr3_nt: TGCGCCAGCAGCCAAACTACAGGGGGTGTCTACGAGCAGTACTTC; cdr3_aa: CASSQTTGGVYEQYF
clone_size: -; d_call: TRBD2; cdr3_length: 15; v_call: TRBV18; j_call: TRBJ2-3; cdr3_nt: TGTGCCAGCTCACCTTCCGGGAGGGGCACAGATACGCAGTATTTT; cdr3_aa: CASSPSGRGTDTQYF
clone_size: -; d_call: -; cdr3_length: 15; v_call: TRBV15; j_call: TRBJ1-1; cdr3_nt: TGTGCCACCAGCAGAGAACTCGGCGGTAGCACTGAAGCTTTCTTT; cdr3_aa: CATSRELGGSTEAFF
clone_size: -; d_call: -; cdr3_length: 14; v_call: TRBV5-1; j_call: TRBJ2-3; cdr3_nt: TGCGCCAGCAGCTCCGGGACGGCCACAGATACGCAGTATTTT; cdr3_aa: CASSSGTATDTQYF